This T cell receptor beta chain comes out of a study of T-cell memory formation after mild COVID-19. This clonotype was detected a few times. Its antigen is unidentified. Study results and caveats: Contracting CD4+ clones were located mainly in CM and EM, and CD8+ clones in EMRA. Balance between CD4 and CD8 was seen in clones contracting day 15 to 85, and a CD4+ lean was seen in later expanders.

Germline CDR1 reads SGHTA; CDR2 reads FQGNSA. The CDR3 covers 15 residues. V was pared by 5 bases and J by 3 bases, with 7 bases of the junction left unmatched. In TCRdb, the 5' RACE reads were re-called with MiXCR into one record per CDR3 protein. This table holds around 190,000 distinct CDR3 sequences, approximately 17% found once. The chain has TRBV7-2 and TRBJ1-2; 9 bases are shared with TRBD1. The receptor was isolated from a man aged 18 to 29 who had mild COVID-19 (a few samples of this study predate the infection). Cell type and time point are not known. Sequencing input: PBMCs or a T cell subset sorted from them (not recorded which). Written as DNA, the CDR3 is TGTGCCAGCAGCCTTACCGGGACAGGGTACTATGGCTACACCTTC. It is translated as CASSLTGTGYYGYTF.